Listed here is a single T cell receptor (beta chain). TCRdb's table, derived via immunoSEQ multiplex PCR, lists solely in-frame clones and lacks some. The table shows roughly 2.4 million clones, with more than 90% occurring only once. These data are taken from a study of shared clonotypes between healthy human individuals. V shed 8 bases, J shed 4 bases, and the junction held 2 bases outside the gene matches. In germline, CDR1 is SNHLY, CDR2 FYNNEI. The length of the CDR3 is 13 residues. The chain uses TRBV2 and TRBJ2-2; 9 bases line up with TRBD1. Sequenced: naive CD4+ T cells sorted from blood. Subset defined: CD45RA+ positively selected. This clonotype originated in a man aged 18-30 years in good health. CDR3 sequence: CASLQGATGELFF. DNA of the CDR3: TGTGCCAGCCTACAGGGGGCCACCGGGGAGCTGTTTTTT.